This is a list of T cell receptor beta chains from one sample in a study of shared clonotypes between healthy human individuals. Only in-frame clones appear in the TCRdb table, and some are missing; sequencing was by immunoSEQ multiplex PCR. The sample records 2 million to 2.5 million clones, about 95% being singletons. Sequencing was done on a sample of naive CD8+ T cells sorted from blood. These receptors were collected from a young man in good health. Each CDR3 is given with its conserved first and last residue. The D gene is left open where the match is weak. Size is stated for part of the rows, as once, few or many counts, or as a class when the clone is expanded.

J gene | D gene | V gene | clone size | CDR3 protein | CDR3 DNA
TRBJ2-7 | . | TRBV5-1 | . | CASSGQGYEQYF | TGCGCCAGCAGCGGGCAGGGCTACGAGCAGTACTTC
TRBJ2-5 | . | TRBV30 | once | CAWSVMDQETQYF | TGTGCCTGGAGTGTAATGGATCAAGAGACCCAGTACTTC
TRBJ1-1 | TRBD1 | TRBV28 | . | CASNSFRTGAFNTEAFF | TGTGCCAGCAACAGTTTCAGGACAGGGGCTTTTAACACTGAAGCTTTCTTT
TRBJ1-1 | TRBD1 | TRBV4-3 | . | CASSQDRGLGTEAFF | TGCGCCAGCAGCCAGGACAGGGGGCTTGGCACTGAAGCTTTCTTT
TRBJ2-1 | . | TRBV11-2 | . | CASSLGSPGSLHNEQFF | TGTGCCAGCAGCTTAGGTTCTCCGGGGAGCCTCCACAATGAGCAGTTCTTC
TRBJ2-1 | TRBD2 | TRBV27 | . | CASSLGLAGSYNEQFF | TGTGCCAGCAGTTTGGGACTAGCGGGCTCCTACAATGAGCAGTTCTTC
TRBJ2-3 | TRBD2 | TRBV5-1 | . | CATGSGSRADTQYF | TGCGCCACCGGTAGCGGGAGTCGCGCAGATACGCAGTATTTT
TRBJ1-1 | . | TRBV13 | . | CASSLRVGLWGEAFF | TGTGCCAGCAGCTTAAGGGTCGGATTGTGGGGTGAAGCTTTCTTT
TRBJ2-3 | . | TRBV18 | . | CASSPAAGWGADTQYF | TGTGCCAGCTCACCAGCGGCGGGTTGGGGGGCAGATACGCAGTATTTT
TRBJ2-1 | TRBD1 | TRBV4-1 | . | CASSPQGQGKPEQFF | TGCGCCAGCAGCCCCCAGGGACAGGGAAAACCAGAGCAGTTCTTC
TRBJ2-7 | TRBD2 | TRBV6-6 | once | CASSPGTSGAEQYF | TGTGCCAGCAGTCCCGGGACTAGCGGGGCCGAGCAGTACTTC
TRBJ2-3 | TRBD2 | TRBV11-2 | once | CASSLHGLAGLEFDTQYF | TGTGCCAGCAGCTTACACGGACTAGCGGGATTAGAATTCGATACGCAGTATTTT
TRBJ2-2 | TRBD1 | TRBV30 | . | CAWSTGTGTGELFF | TGTGCCTGGAGTACCGGGACAGGCACCGGGGAGCTGTTTTTT
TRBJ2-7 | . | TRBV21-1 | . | CASSKPRDSYEQYF | TGTGCCAGCAGCAAGCCCCGGGATTCCTACGAGCAGTACTTC
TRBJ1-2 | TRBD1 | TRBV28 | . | CASREATTGGLWGYTF | TGTGCCAGCAGAGAAGCGACGACAGGGGGCTTATGGGGCTACACCTTC
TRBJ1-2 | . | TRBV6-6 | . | CASSYSGAEYGYTF | TGTGCCAGCAGTTACTCTGGGGCTGAATATGGCTACACCTTC
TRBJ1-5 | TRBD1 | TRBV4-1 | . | CASSQVEGAAQPQHF | TGCGCCAGCAGCCAAGTCGAGGGGGCGGCTCAGCCCCAGCATTTT
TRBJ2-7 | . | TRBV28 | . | CASSSPVNEQYF | TGTGCCAGCAGTTCCCCGGTGAACGAGCAGTACTTC
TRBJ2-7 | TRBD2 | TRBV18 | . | CASSPPAFSGLVSSYEQYF | TGTGCCAGCTCACCACCGGCCTTTTCCGGACTAGTTAGCTCCTACGAGCAGTACTTC
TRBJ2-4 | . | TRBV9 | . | CASSVGGGNDIQYF | TGTGCCAGCAGCGTAGGGGGCGGGAACGACATTCAGTACTTC
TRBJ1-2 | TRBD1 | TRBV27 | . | CASSDGTEGNYGYTF | TGTGCCAGCAGTGATGGGACAGAAGGAAACTATGGCTACACCTTC
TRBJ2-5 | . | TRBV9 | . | CASSDGDSEETQYF | TGTGCCAGCAGCGACGGGGACTCAGAGGAGACCCAGTACTTC
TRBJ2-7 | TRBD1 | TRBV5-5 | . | CASSLTDREYSYEQYF | TGTGCCAGCAGCTTAACTGACAGGGAATACTCCTACGAGCAGTACTTC
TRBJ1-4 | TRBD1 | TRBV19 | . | CASKETGLNEKLFF | TGTGCCAGTAAAGAGACAGGGCTTAATGAAAAACTGTTTTTT
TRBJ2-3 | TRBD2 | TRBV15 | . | CATSIGLAGDTQYF | TGTGCCACCAGCATCGGCCTAGCGGGGGATACGCAGTATTTT
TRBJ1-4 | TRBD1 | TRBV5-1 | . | CANSTGPHEKLFF | TGCGCCAACTCGACAGGGCCACATGAAAAACTGTTTTTT
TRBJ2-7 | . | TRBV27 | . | CASSPHRQAYEQYF | TGTGCCAGCAGTCCCCACCGACAAGCCTACGAGCAGTACTTC
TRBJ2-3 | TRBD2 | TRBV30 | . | CAWSGTSVTDTQYF | TGTGCCTGGTCCGGGACTAGCGTCACAGATACGCAGTATTTT
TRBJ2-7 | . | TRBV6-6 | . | CASSYSPPVISYEQYF | TGTGCCAGCAGTTACTCTCCTCCCGTTATCTCCTACGAGCAGTACTTC
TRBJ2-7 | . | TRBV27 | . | CASCKGGDYEQYF | TGTGCCAGCTGCAAAGGTGGGGACTACGAGCAGTACTTC
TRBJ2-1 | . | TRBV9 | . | CASSDSSYNEQFF | TGTGCCAGCAGCGACAGCTCCTACAATGAGCAGTTCTTC
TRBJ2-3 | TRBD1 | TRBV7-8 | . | CASSQWTGSTDTQYF | TGTGCCAGCAGCCAATGGACAGGGAGCACAGATACGCAGTATTTT
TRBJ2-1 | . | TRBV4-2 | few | CASSQDLGYSSYNEQFF | TGTGCCAGCAGCCAAGATCTGGGGTATAGCTCCTACAATGAGCAGTTCTTC
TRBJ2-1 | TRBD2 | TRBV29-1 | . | CSAAGGRAPYNEQFF | TGCAGCGCCGCGGGCGGGAGGGCCCCCTACAATGAGCAGTTCTTC
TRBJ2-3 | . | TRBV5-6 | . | CASSLPSITDTQYF | TGTGCCAGCAGCCTCCCGAGCATCACAGATACGCAGTATTTT
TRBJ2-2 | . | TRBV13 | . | CASSLGGTGELFF | TGTGCCAGCAGCTTAGGGGGAACCGGGGAGCTGTTTTTT
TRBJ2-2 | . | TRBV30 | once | CAWSLDGELFF | TGTGCCTGGAGTTTGGACGGGGAGCTGTTTTTT
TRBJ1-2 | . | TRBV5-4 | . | CASSIYRDGYTF | TGTGCCAGCAGCATTTACAGGGATGGCTACACCTTC
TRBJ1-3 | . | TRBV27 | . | CASSLGATRGLSGNTIYF | TGTGCCAGCAGTTTGGGGGCCACTAGGGGCTTATCTGGAAACACCATATATTTT
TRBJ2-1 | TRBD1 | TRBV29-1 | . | CSAAPGTGMYNEQFF | TGCAGCGCCGCCCCGGGGACAGGGATGTACAATGAGCAGTTCTTC
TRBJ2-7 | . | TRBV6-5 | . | CASGLTAYEQYF | TGTGCCAGCGGCTTGACGGCCTACGAGCAGTACTTC
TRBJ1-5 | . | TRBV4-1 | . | CASSQDLGPPQHF | TGCGCCAGCAGCCAAGATCTGGGGCCCCCCCAGCATTTT
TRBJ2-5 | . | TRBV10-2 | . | CASTWGRIETQYF | TGCGCCAGCACCTGGGGACGGATAGAGACCCAGTACTTC